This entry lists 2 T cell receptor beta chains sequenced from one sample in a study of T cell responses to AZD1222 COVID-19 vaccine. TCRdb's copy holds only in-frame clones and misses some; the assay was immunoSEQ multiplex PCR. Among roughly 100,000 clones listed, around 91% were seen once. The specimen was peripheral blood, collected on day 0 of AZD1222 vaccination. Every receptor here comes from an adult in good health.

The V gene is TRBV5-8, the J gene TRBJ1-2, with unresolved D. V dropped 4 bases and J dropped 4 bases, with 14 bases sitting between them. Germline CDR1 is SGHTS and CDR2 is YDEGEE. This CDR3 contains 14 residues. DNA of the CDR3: TGTGCCAGCAGCCCAGGAGGAGCTACCTATGGCTACACCTTC. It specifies CASSPGGATYGYTF.

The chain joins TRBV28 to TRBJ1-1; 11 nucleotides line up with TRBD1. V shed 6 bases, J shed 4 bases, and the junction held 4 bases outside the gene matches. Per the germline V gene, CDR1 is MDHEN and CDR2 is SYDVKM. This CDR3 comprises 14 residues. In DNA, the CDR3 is TGTGCCAGCAGACCGGGACAGGGGGGCACTGAAGCTTTCTTT. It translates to CASRPGQGGTEAFF. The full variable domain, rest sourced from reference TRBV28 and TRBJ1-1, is DVKVTQSSRYLVKRTGEKVFLECVQDMDHENMFWYRQDPGLGLRLIYFSYDVKMKEKGDIPEGYSVSREKKERFSLILESASTNQTSMYLCASRPGQGGTEAFFGQGTRLTVV.